This section outlines one T cell receptor beta chain sequence together with its context. Its cognate antigen is unknown. The PCR made use of 60 Vbeta and 13 Jbeta primers. Libraries were prepared by immunoSEQ multiplex PCR; TCRdb keeps only in-frame clonotypes and omits some of them. The sample includes 180,000 or so clones, 9.5% of them seen just once. This sample is part of a study of cytomegalovirus exposure and HLA in healthy donors. Whole-study findings and limits: The majority of CMV-associated TCR beta chains were reported as apparently HLA-restricted in a later analysis.

Donors likely had unrecorded immune exposures despite being nominally healthy when sampled. The receptor comes from a woman in her twenties or thirties in good health and CMV-seropositive. Sequencing used PBMCs.

The CDR3 protein is CAWSIGLSFGEQFF. In DNA form, the CDR3 reads TGTGCCTGGAGTATCGGACTGTCTTTTGGTGAGCAGTTCTTC. The V gene is TRBV30, the J gene TRBJ2-1; D is perhaps TRBD2 (5 bases). The CDR3 extends over 14 amino acids. CDR1 and CDR2 (germline): GTSNPN, SVGIG (reference sequence). The V end lost 2 bases, the J end lost 9 bases, and 17 bases lay between the germline ends.